This T cell receptor (beta chain) comes out of a study of technical replicates of blood from several donors. Assay: immunoSEQ multiplex PCR; the TCRdb copy retains only in-frame clones and omits some. The profile shows over 60,000 clones, roughly 93% of them singletons. Unmatched junction bases numbered 22, after V lost 7 bases and J lost 4 bases. This CDR3 contains 18 residues. The sequenced sample was T cells isolated from PBMCs. The genes are TRBV23-1 and TRBJ2-7; 7 nucleotides match TRBD2. TRBV23-1 belongs to the ORF category, with a function that is uncertain. The TCR was taken from a human donor in good health. CDR3 loop: CASTRGRGSCPEGYEQYF. The CDR3 DNA reads TGCGCCAGCACTCGAGGGCGGGGGAGCTGCCCGGAAGGATACGAGCAGTACTTC.